This T cell receptor (beta chain) was recorded in a study of TIL therapy for anti-PD-1-resistant metastatic lung cancer. This CDR3 has 16 residues. CDR1 is MDHEN and CDR2 is SYDVKM in the germline V gene. The V end lost 6 bases, the J end lost 2 bases, and 14 bases lay between the germline ends. The immunoSEQ assay was v3. This table comes from immunoSEQ multiplex PCR, and its TCRdb copy is limited to in-frame clones, with some not included. Here the sample spans approximately 87,000 clones, around 71% being singletons. Time point indicated: pre-treatment sample, taken before nivolumab and TIL therapy. The tumor samples were excised metastases, mostly pleural nodules or supraclavicular lymph nodes. Enrollment ran from October 2017 to early 2020.

This sequence originates from a person aged 30 to 80 with non-small cell lung cancer. The material was tumor tissue, obtained at baseline. The chain recombines TRBV28 with TRBJ2-6; TRBD2 is a possible D gene (6 bases). The CDR3 DNA reads as TGTGCCAGCAGCGGTTATGGGGAGGCTGGGGCCAACGTCCTGACTTTC. As protein: CASSGYGEAGANVLTF.